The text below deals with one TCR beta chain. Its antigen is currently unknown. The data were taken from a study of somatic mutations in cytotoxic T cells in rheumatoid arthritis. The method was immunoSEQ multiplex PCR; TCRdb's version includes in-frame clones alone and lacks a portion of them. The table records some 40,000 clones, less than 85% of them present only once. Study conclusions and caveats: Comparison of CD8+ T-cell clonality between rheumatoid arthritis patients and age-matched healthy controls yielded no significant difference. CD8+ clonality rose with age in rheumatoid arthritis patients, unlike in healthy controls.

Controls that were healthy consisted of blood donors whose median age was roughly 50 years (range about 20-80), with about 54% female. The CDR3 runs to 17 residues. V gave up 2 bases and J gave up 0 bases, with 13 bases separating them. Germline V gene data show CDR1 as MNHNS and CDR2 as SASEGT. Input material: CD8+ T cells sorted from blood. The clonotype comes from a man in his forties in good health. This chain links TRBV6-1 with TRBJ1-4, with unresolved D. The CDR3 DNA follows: TGTGCCAGCAGTGAATTTACCCCAATTGCAACTAATGAAAAACTGTTTTTT. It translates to CASSEFTPIATNEKLFF.